Each of the 19 T cell receptor beta chains below was sequenced from the same sample in a study of response to subunit inactivated influenza vaccine. TCRdb re-called the RT-PCR reads with MiXCR, one entry per CDR3 protein. This sample carries approximately 230,000 distinct CDR3 sequences, 12% of them seen once, and the ten largest clones take approximately 7.8%. Sequenced here: non-naive T cells sorted from PBMCs, sampled 14 to 15 days before vaccination. The receptor set was obtained from a man aged 50 to 60 who received an inactivated influenza vaccine.

This clonotype was recorded a few times. The V gene is TRBV9, the J gene TRBJ2-2; the D gene is possibly TRBD2 (5 bases). The CDR3 runs to 15 residues. The germline V gene encodes CDR1 SGDLS and CDR2 YYNGEE. V gave up 0 bases and J gave up 6 bases, with 12 bases separating them. CDR3 protein: CASSVGGVVPGELFF. For the CDR3, the DNA is TGTGCCAGCAGCGTAGGGGGAGTGGTCCCCGGGGAGCTGTTTTTT. The full variable domain, its missing parts supplied by reference TRBV9 and TRBJ2-2, is DSGVTQTPKHLITATGQRVTLRCSPRSGDLSVYWYQQSLDQGLQFLIQYYNGEERAKGNILERFSAQQFPDLHSELNLSSLELGDSALYFCASSVGGVVPGELFFGEGSRLTVL.

The CDR3 region has the DNA TGTGCCAGCACCCCCCCCCTGCGGGGGGCCCAAGAGACCCAGTACTTC. Encoded protein: CASTPPLRGAQETQYF. The chain recombines TRBV21-1 with TRBJ2-5; the D segment call TRBD1 is taken from the table without a DNA check. TRBV21-1 corresponds to a pseudogene. This CDR3 region has 16 residues.

This clonotype was counted between two and nine times. V usage is TRBV11-2 and J usage is TRBJ2-3, with D uncertain. CDR1 is SGHAT and CDR2 is FQNNGV in the germline V gene. V dropped 1 base and J dropped 4 bases, with 9 bases sitting between them. This CDR3 has 14 amino acids. The CDR3, as DNA: TGTGCCAGCAGCTTAGCGGCGCTGGCAGATACGCAGTATTTT. Translation: CASSLAALADTQYF. Full variable domain (missing parts from reference TRBV11-2 and TRBJ2-3): EAGVAQSPRYKIIEKRQSVAFWCNPISGHATLYWYQQILGQGPKLLIQFQNNGVVDDSQLPKDRFSAERLKGVDSTLKIQPAKLEDSAVYLCASSLAALADTQYFGPGTRLTVL.

V is TRBV9 and J is TRBJ1-1; D call uncertain. The CDR3 is made up of 15 amino acids. The V end was cut by 2 bases, the J end by 1 base, with 12 bases between. The germline gives CDR1 SGDLS, CDR2 YYNGEE. CDR3 loop: CASSVAPWANTEAFF. CDR3 in DNA: TGTGCCAGCAGCGTCGCTCCCTGGGCGAACACTGAAGCTTTCTTT. Full variable domain (remainder filled in from reference TRBV9 and TRBJ1-1): DSGVTQTPKHLITATGQRVTLRCSPRSGDLSVYWYQQSLDQGLQFLIQYYNGEERAKGNILERFSAQQFPDLHSELNLSSLELGDSALYFCASSVAPWANTEAFFGQGTRLTVV.

This clonotype has just a few counts. The V call is TRBV7-9, the J call TRBJ1-2; TRBD1 agrees at 9 bases. This CDR3 region has 17 residues. V shed 0 bases, J shed 1 base, and the junction held 6 bases outside the gene matches. Germline V lookup: CDR1 SEHNR, CDR2 FQNEAQ (reference sequence). The CDR3 reads CASSLAGQGPDNYGYTF. DNA for the CDR3: TGTGCCAGCAGCTTAGCGGGACAGGGACCTGATAACTATGGCTACACCTTC. The variable domain in full, completed from reference TRBV7-9 and TRBJ1-2, reads DTGVSQNPRHKITKRGQNVTFRCDPISEHNRLYWYRQTLGQGPEFLTYFQNEAQLEKSRLLSDRFSAERPKGSFSTLEIQRTEQGDSAMYLCASSLAGQGPDNYGYTFGSGTRLTVV.

This clonotype was counted between two and nine times. This chain uses TRBV3-1 with TRBJ2-1; 9 nucleotides align to TRBD2. With V trimmed by 1 base and J by 0 bases, 4 bases remained unmatched. CDR1 is LGHDT, CDR2 YNNKEL, per germline (reference sequence). The CDR3 is 17 amino acids. In DNA, the CDR3 is TGTGCCAGCAGCCAAGCTCCAGCGGGAGGCTCCTACAATGAGCAGTTCTTC. Amino acids: CASSQAPAGGSYNEQFF.

As concerns this clonotype: A single base separates this from a much larger clone, so it may be a read error. The chain links TRBV18 to TRBJ1-1; no clear D gene. Germline values: CDR1 KGHSH, CDR2 LQKENI. The CDR3 extends over 14 amino acids. CDR3 amino acids: CASSPGLADTEALF. The CDR3 coding sequence is TGTGCCAGCTCACCAGGTTTGGCAGACACTGAAGCTCTCTTT.

This clonotype was observed at least ten times. V and J are TRBV20-1 and TRBJ2-7, with 7 bases lining up with TRBD1. J gave up 6 bases and V 3 bases, and 5 bases lay outside the gene matches. This CDR3 contains 12 residues. The V gene's germline CDR1 is DFQATT and CDR2 SNEGSKA (reference sequence). The CDR3 DNA reads TGCAGTGCTAGTGATGAGGGGGCCGAGCAGTACTTC. It translates to CSASDEGAEQYF.

This clonotype was picked up many times. The chain couples TRBV20-1 to TRBJ2-1; TRBD2 aligns across 9 bases. CDR3 length equals 13 residues. Germline V gene sequence: CDR1 DFQATT, CDR2 SNEGSKA (reference sequence). J lost 6 bases, V lost 5 bases, and 5 bases had no gene match. The CDR3 loop reads CSAPELAGNEQFF. For the CDR3, the DNA is TGCAGTGCTCCGGAACTAGCGGGCAATGAGCAGTTCTTC.

V is TRBV9 and J is TRBJ2-5, with D maybe TRBD2 (6 bases). CDR1 and CDR2 from the germline V gene are SGDLS and YYNGEE. The CDR3 is 16 residues long. Trimming left V 4 bases short and J 2 bases short, with 18 bases between. The CDR3 coding sequence is TGTGCCAGCAGCTCCCTAAGTGGCGGGGTTCAAGAGACCCAGTACTTC. Residues: CASSSLSGGVQETQYF.

V is TRBV29-1 and J is TRBJ1-1; D may be TRBD1 (6 bases). Germline CDR1 SQVTM, CDR2 ANQGSEA. There are 11 residues in the CDR3. Trimming took off 6 bases at V and 7 bases at J, with 12 bases between the two ends. CDR3 in DNA: TGCAGCGTCACCCGAGGGGGTGAAGCTTTCTTT. Translating gives CSVTRGGEAFF.

This rearrangement joins TRBV28 to TRBJ1-4, with D uncertain. Per germline, CDR1 MDHEN and CDR2 SYDVKM. V lost 5 bases, J lost 5 bases, and 9 bases lay in between. The CDR3 sequence is 13 residues long. The CDR3: CASSRTLNEKLFF. For the CDR3, the DNA is TGTGCCAGCAGTCGCACACTAAATGAAAAACTGTTTTTT.

J is TRBJ1-5 and V is TRBV12-3 or TRBV12-4; D is unresolved. Deletions cut 3 bases from V and 7 bases from J, with 10 bases between. This CDR3 has 13 residues. The CDR3 nucleotides are TGTGCCAGCAGTTTCTCGGTGACACAGCCCCAGCATTTT. This codes for CASSFSVTQPQHF.

This clonotype was observed a handful of times. It may be a read error: a sequence one base away is much more abundant. The chain joins TRBV27 to TRBJ2-2; D not resolved. The CDR3 runs 13 residues. Germline CDR1 MNHEY, CDR2 SMNVEV (reference sequence). Trimming took off 3 bases at V and 1 base at J, with 3 bases between the two ends. CDR3 nucleotide sequence: TGTGCCAGCAGTTTCGGGAACACCGGGGAGCTGTTTTTT. Protein sequence: CASSFGNTGELFF.

This clonotype was recorded at least ten times. V usage is TRBV20-1 and J usage is TRBJ2-3, with 11 positions matching TRBD2. J gave up 5 bases and V 2 bases, and 9 bases lay outside the gene matches. Looked up from germline, CDR1 is DFQATT and CDR2 is SNEGSKA (reference sequence). This CDR3 is 16 amino acids long. The DNA for the CDR3 is TGCAGTGCTAGACCCACTAGCGGGAGAAGAGGAGATACGCAGTATTTT. The encoded protein is CSARPTSGRRGDTQYF.

The chain carries TRBV7-2 and TRBJ1-1; D perhaps matches TRBD1 (6 bases). The CDR3 has 12 residues. Trimming removed 3 bases at V and 6 bases at J, with 8 bases between. Germline CDR1 and CDR2: SGHTA and FQGNSA. The CDR3 DNA reads as TGTGCCAGCAGCTTGGACAGATCTGAAGCTTTCTTT. Translating gives CASSLDRSEAFF.

This clonotype was counted at least ten times. The rearrangement links TRBV20-1 to TRBJ1-5, with 9 bases aligning to TRBD1. Trimming removed 2 bases from V and 0 bases from J; junction bases left unmatched: 20. CDR1 and CDR2 from the germline V gene are DFQATT and SNEGSKA (reference sequence). The CDR3 sequence is 21 residues long. In DNA form, the CDR3 reads TGCAGTGCTAGAATCGGACAGGGGTCATGGTTACGCAGAAATAGCAATCAGCCCCAGCATTTT. Protein sequence: CSARIGQGSWLRRNSNQPQHF.

This clonotype showed up just a few times. The rearrangement uses TRBV12-3 or TRBV12-4 and TRBJ1-2, with D maybe TRBD1 (6 bases). This CDR3 spans 15 amino acids. Trimming stripped 3 bases from V and 4 bases from J, with 15 bases between. Written as DNA, the CDR3 is TGTGCCAGCAGTTTTGTTCGGGCAGGGGCCTATGGCTACACCTTC. Protein sequence: CASSFVRAGAYGYTF.

This clonotype has a handful of counts. This chain connects TRBV5-1 to TRBJ2-1, with 11 bases identical to TRBD2. The junction had 7 bases not matched to a gene; V was cut back by 4 bases and J by 7 bases. Per germline, CDR1 SGHRS and CDR2 YFSETQ. The CDR3 is 15 residues long. The CDR3 sequence: CASSGVAGGENEQFF. The CDR3 nucleotides are TGCGCCAGCAGCGGAGTAGCGGGAGGGGAAAATGAGCAGTTCTTC.